This T cell receptor beta chain is from a study of cytomegalovirus exposure and HLA in healthy donors. At the level of the study: The use of the same platform for the 100 to 150 validation repertoires and the roughly 730 first-cohort repertoires was reported by a later analysis. Study-level findings and limits: Despite most TCR sequences being rare, some public TCRs occurred in many donors. The study labeled 164 TCR beta chains cytomegalovirus-associated. In a later analysis, first-cohort TCR clusters were found to tend to co-occur in the 130 or so validation repertoires.

As for this clone: The antigen is unknown.

TCRdb's table, derived via immunoSEQ multiplex PCR, lists solely in-frame clones and lacks some. The sample contains some 290,000 clones, 88% of which appear only once. The CDR3 is 15 amino acids. Germline V gives CDR1 SEHNR, CDR2 FQNEAQ (reference sequence). The germline V and J ends were trimmed by 0 bases and 3 bases, with 11 bases remaining between them. The rearrangement joins TRBV7-9 to TRBJ1-2; no clear D gene. This sequence was found in a man aged 25 to 40 in good health and CMV-seronegative. Source material: PBMCs. The CDR3, as DNA: TGTGCCAGCAGCTTAGCCACGGTCCCCTACTATGGCTACACCTTC. It is translated as CASSLATVPYYGYTF.